This T cell receptor beta chain was sequenced in a study of blood T cell repertoires in COVID-19. Study-level information: COVID-19 samples, acute and convalescent, were from the United States, Italy and Spain. PBMCs, B-cell-depleted T cells, or T cells were the source of the cDNA or gDNA that made up the material.

The authors' processing: For nucleated cells, counts were estimated from reference gene primer amplification. Method: immunoSEQ multiplex PCR; TCRdb's copy keeps in-frame clones and lacks some. The V and J calls and the clone size are those of that table, but D and trimming were determined from the DNA. The top ten hold roughly 9.1% of the sample, which has roughly 270,000 clones, 88% seen once. This CDR3 region has 15 residues. V shed 3 bases and J shed 2 bases, with 14 bases lying between them. In germline, CDR1 is SGHKS, CDR2 YYEKEE (reference sequence). The specimen sequenced was peripheral blood. This clonotype was obtained from a man between 18 and 35 years old with active or convalescent COVID-19. This rearrangement joins TRBV5-5 to TRBJ1-2; weak D call: TRBD1 (5 bases). CDR3 sequence (DNA): TGTGCCAGCAGCTGGGCAGGGCGGGACAACTATGGCTACACCTTC. Protein: CASSWAGRDNYGYTF.